Below are 10 T cell receptor beta chains sequenced from a single sample in a study of CD8 T cells in Susac syndrome. Random hexamers were used to reverse transcribe an amount of roughly 0.5 to 1 ug RNA. TCRdb reanalysed the immunoSEQ multiplex PCR reads using MiXCR and keeps one entry per CDR3 protein. This sample has about 210,000 distinct CDR3 sequences, with 95% found just once. The specimen sequenced was CD4+ T cells from PBMCs. These receptors all stem from a human donor with multiple sclerosis.

V is TRBV2 and J is TRBJ2-3; D is uncertain. Germline V gene lookup returns CDR1 SNHLY and CDR2 FYNNEI. This CDR3 spans 10 amino acids. V gave up 5 bases and J gave up 8 bases, with 5 bases separating them. CDR3 in amino acids: CASSRATQYF. For the CDR3, the DNA is TGTGCCAGCAGTAGGGCTACGCAGTATTTT.

In DNA, the CDR3 is TGCAGTGCTAGAGAAATCGCCGGGAGAGGTACGCAGTATTTT. Protein: CSAREIAGRGTQYF. The chain combines TRBV20-1 with TRBJ2-3, with D possibly being TRBD2 (6 bases). The CDR3 extends over 14 amino acids. Germline CDR1 DFQATT, CDR2 SNEGSKA (reference sequence). Trimming cost V 0 bases and J 8 bases, with 15 bases left between them.

The V gene is TRBV20-1, the J gene TRBJ1-1; 7 bases are a match to TRBD1. Trimming at V came to 2 bases and at J to 5 bases, leaving 8 bases not matched to a gene. The V gene's germline CDR1 is DFQATT and CDR2 SNEGSKA (reference sequence). The CDR3 runs 14 residues. CDR3 residues: CSARSTGFRTEAFF. The CDR3, as DNA: TGCAGTGCTAGATCGACAGGGTTTAGAACTGAAGCTTTCTTT.

The CDR3 nucleotides are TGCAGTGCTAGTATCTCCTCCGGGACGGCCTATGGCTACACCTTC. As protein: CSASISSGTAYGYTF. J is TRBJ1-2 and V is TRBV20-1; tentatively, D is TRBD1 (5 bases). The CDR3 spans 15 residues. Trimming cost V 3 bases and J 4 bases, with 18 bases left between them. Germline V gene sequence: CDR1 DFQATT, CDR2 SNEGSKA (reference sequence).

This clonotype occurred once. The genes are TRBV23-1 and TRBJ2-7, with a possible D match to TRBD1 (5 bases). TRBV23-1 belongs to the ORF category, with a function that is uncertain. This CDR3 is 15 amino acids long. Trimming stripped 4 bases from V and 0 bases from J, with 13 bases between. CDR3 loop: CASSPTTDSSYEQYF. For the CDR3, the DNA is TGCGCCAGCAGTCCGACGACCGACAGCTCCTACGAGCAGTACTTC.

The chain combines TRBV3-1 with TRBJ2-3, with 8 bases matching TRBD1. The germline CDR1 and CDR2 sequences are LGHDT and YNNKEL (reference sequence). This CDR3 comprises 15 residues. V shed 1 base, J shed 9 bases, and the junction held 9 bases outside the gene matches. The CDR3 loop reads CASSQVRTGRYTQYF. CDR3 nucleotide sequence: TGTGCCAGCAGCCAAGTCAGGACAGGGCGGTACACGCAGTATTTT.

This chain connects TRBV20-1 to TRBJ2-1, with D possibly called TRBD1 or TRBD2 (6 bases each). V was pared by 3 bases and J by 1 base, with 13 bases between. The CDR3 sequence is 15 residues long. Germline CDR1 reads DFQATT; CDR2 reads SNEGSKA (reference sequence). Here the CDR3 reads CSARWWGASYNEQFF. CDR3 DNA: TGCAGTGCTAGGTGGTGGGGGGCTTCCTACAATGAGCAGTTCTTC.

This chain uses TRBV20-1 with TRBJ2-7; TRBD1 aligns across 8 bases. Looked up from germline, CDR1 is DFQATT and CDR2 is SNEGSKA (reference sequence). CDR3 length: 14 residues. The V and J ends lost 4 bases and 0 bases, in that order; junction bases with no gene match: 5. The DNA of the CDR3 is TGCAGTGCTACCCGACAGGGGAGCTCCTACGAGCAGTACTTC. Translation gives CSATRQGSSYEQYF.

V usage is TRBV5-1 and J usage is TRBJ2-7; 12 bases are a match to TRBD2. CDR3 length: 16 residues. The trim removed 4 bases at V and 5 bases at J, leaving 10 bases unmatched. Per the germline V gene, CDR1 is SGHRS and CDR2 is YFSETQ. CDR3 bases: TGCGCCAGCAGCCTCCCCGGACTAGCGGGAACGAACGAGCAGTACTTC. Translation gives CASSLPGLAGTNEQYF.

This rearrangement joins TRBV29-1 to TRBJ1-1, with TRBD1 matching over 7 bases. Germline CDR1 and CDR2: SQVTM and ANQGSEA. The CDR3 contains 13 residues. Losses at the gene ends were 6 bases for V and 4 bases for J; bases not matched to a gene: 8. CDR3 in DNA: TGCAGCGTCGCAACAGGGGCTTCCACTGAAGCTTTCTTT. It specifies CSVATGASTEAFF.